This T cell receptor beta chain was obtained from a study of cytomegalovirus exposure and HLA in healthy donors. Data came from immunoSEQ multiplex PCR; TCRdb stores just in-frame clones and leaves some out. The sample has 100,000 to 150,000 clones; 89% are singletons. Worth noting for this clone: What it binds is not known.

Study-level findings and limits: Some public TCRs appeared in many individuals, while most sequences were rare. Reportedly, diagnosis of cytomegalovirus status by the classifier showed high specificity and sensitivity. In the 100 to 150 validation repertoires, about 94% of cluster scores exceeded 0, per a later analysis. Overall, approximately 150 TCR beta chains were annotated as cytomegalovirus-associated.

With 7 bases removed from V and 7 bases from J, the gap between germline ends came to 13 bases. Germline V CDR1 and CDR2: MNHNS, SASEGT. This CDR3 has 13 amino acids. Source material: PBMCs. J is TRBJ2-2 and V is TRBV6-1; weak D call: TRBD1 (5 bases). This receptor was identified in a woman younger than 35 in good health and CMV-seronegative. The CDR3 spells CASKRRGGGELFF. The CDR3 region has the DNA TGTGCCAGCAAGCGAAGGGGCGGCGGGGAGCTGTTTTTT.